These 31 T cell receptor beta chains share one sample of origin, sequenced in a study of human CD8 memory T cell subsets. UMI-labeled 5' RACE yielded the TCR beta libraries. Using the 5' RACE reads, TCRdb records one entry per CDR3 protein without DNA. Seen in this sample are roughly 10,000 distinct CDR3 sequences; the ten most common clones hold 15%. Sequenced: CD8+ T cells from PBMCs. The receptors derive from a human donor in good health.

This clonotype is classed as large (0.1 to 1%) by frequency. The chain couples TRBV11-2 to TRBJ2-3. The V gene's germline CDR1 is SGHAT and CDR2 FQNNGV. The CDR3 loop spans 13 amino acids. CDR3 loop: CASSRDLTDTQYF.

V and J are TRBV20-1 and TRBJ2-1; TCRdb calls TRBD1, which cannot be checked without DNA. In germline, CDR1 is DFQATT, CDR2 SNEGSKA (reference sequence). The CDR3 spans 15 residues. CDR3 loop: CSAARRGDLNNEQFF.

The rearrangement links TRBV20-1 to TRBJ1-1; no DNA is available, so the TRBD1 call from TCRdb remains unchecked. The CDR3 extends over 14 amino acids. Germline-derived CDR1 and CDR2 are DFQATT and SNEGSKA (reference sequence). CDR3 sequence: CSAPTGRGITEAFF.

This sequence joins TRBV21-1 and TRBJ1-4. TRBV21-1 is classified as a pseudogene. The CDR3 is made up of 15 amino acids. The CDR3 here is CASSKGAGVGEKLFF.

Here the CDR3 reads CASSLLKGGTDTQYF. J is TRBJ2-3 and V is TRBV11-1; no DNA is available, so the TRBD1 call from TCRdb remains unchecked. This CDR3 comprises 15 residues. CDR1 and CDR2 from the germline V gene are SGHAT and FQDESV (reference sequence).

The CDR3 loop reads CASSQEALSTSGVYEQYF. V and J are TRBV4-1 and TRBJ2-7; the D gene TCRdb calls, TRBD2, cannot be checked with no DNA. CDR3 length: 18 residues. Germline values: CDR1 MGHRA, CDR2 YSYEKL.

This clonotype is identified as medium-sized from frequency. V usage is TRBV29-1 and J usage is TRBJ2-3. Germline V gives CDR1 SQVTM, CDR2 ANQGSEA. The CDR3 sequence is 13 residues long. CDR3 amino acids: CSVEEQLTDTQYF.

Measured by frequency, this clonotype is medium-sized. This chain links TRBV7-9 with TRBJ2-5. The CDR3 loop spans 14 amino acids. Germline CDR1 reads SEHNR; CDR2 reads FQNEAQ (reference sequence). This CDR3 reads CASSHDLRQETQYF.

The CDR3 here is CASSQVNSGTRYYF. The genes are TRBV14 and TRBJ2-3; TCRdb's D call, TRBD2, is unchecked because there is no DNA. Germline-derived CDR1 and CDR2 are SGHDN and FVKESK. This CDR3 region has 14 residues.

This clonotype is medium-sized by frequency. The chain has TRBV20-1 and TRBJ1-1; TCRdb calls TRBD1, which cannot be checked without DNA. Germline lookup yields CDR1 DFQATT and CDR2 SNEGSKA (reference sequence). The CDR3 loop spans 18 amino acids. CDR3 amino acids: CSAENWGQGKPMNTEAFF.

The CDR3 loop reads CASSFDRTYEQYF. V is TRBV7-8 and J is TRBJ2-7; TCRdb lists TRBD1, though no DNA is available to test this call. CDR1 SGHVS and CDR2 FQNEAQ come from the germline V gene. CDR3 length: 13 amino acids.

The gene calls are TRBV6-5 and TRBJ2-5. The germline V gene encodes CDR1 MNHEY and CDR2 SVGAGI. This CDR3 is 15 amino acids long. The CDR3 sequence is CASSYSINSGETQYF.

The chain combines TRBV20-1 with TRBJ2-7; the TRBD1 assignment by TCRdb is unverifiable without DNA. The CDR3 is 16 amino acids. CDR1 is DFQATT, CDR2 SNEGSKA, per germline (reference sequence). CDR3 in amino acids: CSARHTAGTDLYEQYF.

In terms of frequency, this clonotype is large. CDR3 protein: CARTRDRGYEQYF. The V and J genes are TRBV3-1 and TRBJ2-7; TCRdb proposes TRBD1, but this gene call is untestable without DNA. This CDR3 has 13 amino acids. Germline V gene lookup returns CDR1 LGHDT and CDR2 YNNKEL (reference sequence).

The chain links TRBV7-2 to TRBJ1-2. The CDR3 sequence is 15 residues long. Germline V gene data show CDR1 as SGHTA and CDR2 as FQGNSA. CDR3: CASSPKAGSYYGYTF.

The rearrangement uses TRBV19 and TRBJ1-5; without DNA, the TCRdb call of TRBD1 cannot be checked. The germline V gene encodes CDR1 LNHDA and CDR2 SQIVND (reference sequence). CDR3 size: 15 residues. The CDR3 here is CASSDRGGGNQPQHF.

This chain joins TRBV5-4 and TRBJ2-2; lacking DNA, the TRBD1 call made by TCRdb goes unchecked. Germline-derived CDR1 and CDR2 are SGHNT and YYREEE (reference sequence). The CDR3 totals 15 residues. The CDR3 reads CASIKGGPATGELFF. Drawing the rest from reference TRBV5-4 and TRBJ2-2, the complete variable domain is ETGVTQSPTHLIKTRGQQVTLRCSSQSGHNTVSWYQQALGQGPQFIFQYYREEENGRGNFPPRFSGLQFPNYSSELNVNALELDDSALYLCASIKGGPATGELFFGEGSRLTVL.

The CDR3: CASSQTVGTGINEQFF. The chain combines TRBV6-5 with TRBJ2-1; TCRdb's D call, TRBD1, is unchecked because there is no DNA. CDR3 size: 16 residues. The V gene's germline CDR1 is MNHEY and CDR2 SVGAGI.

This clonotype is classed as medium-sized by frequency. The chain combines TRBV29-1 with TRBJ2-6. The germline V gene encodes CDR1 SQVTM and CDR2 ANQGSEA. This CDR3 is built from 13 residues. This CDR3 is CSVAFSGANVLTF.

The rearrangement joins TRBV7-6 to TRBJ2-3; TCRdb gives TRBD1 as the D gene, but with no DNA this cannot be confirmed. Germline V gene sequence: CDR1 SGHVS, CDR2 FNYEAQ. This CDR3 spans 15 amino acids. The CDR3 region is CASSLWGRDTDTQYF.

The CDR3 here is CASSLSGELFF. The chain uses TRBV28 and TRBJ2-2. CDR3 length equals 11 residues. Germline CDR1 reads MDHEN; CDR2 reads SYDVKM.

This chain joins TRBV7-9 and TRBJ2-1; the TCRdb call, TRBD1, lacks DNA for checking. The CDR3 length is 15 residues. CDR1 and CDR2 (germline): SEHNR, FQNEAQ (reference sequence). CDR3 loop: CASSRDGSTYNEQFF.

CDR3 residues: CASSFVEGGYGYTF. V is TRBV7-9 and J is TRBJ1-2; TCRdb calls TRBD1, which cannot be checked without DNA. Per germline, CDR1 SEHNR and CDR2 FQNEAQ (reference sequence). The CDR3 length is 14 residues.

This clonotype registers large by frequency. The V gene is TRBV7-9, the J gene TRBJ1-1. CDR1 SEHNR and CDR2 FQNEAQ come from the germline V gene (reference sequence). The CDR3 runs to 15 residues. CDR3 amino acids: CASSSRRGWNTEAFF.

The chain employs TRBV19 and TRBJ2-1; TCRdb designates TRBD1, a call that cannot be tested without DNA. This CDR3 has 15 amino acids. Germline CDR1 and CDR2: LNHDA and SQIVND (reference sequence). The CDR3 sequence: CASTLDSSSYNEQFF.

By frequency, this clonotype registers medium-sized. The chain recombines TRBV5-1 with TRBJ1-1; as DNA is missing, the TRBD1 call by TCRdb cannot be tested. The germline V gene encodes CDR1 SGHRS and CDR2 YFSETQ. The CDR3 covers 17 residues. The CDR3 is CASSLSQGAYLDTEAFF.

The chain couples TRBV28 to TRBJ2-3. Looked up from germline, CDR1 is MDHEN and CDR2 is SYDVKM. The length of the CDR3 is 12 residues. The CDR3 spells CASSSLRDTQYF.

This clonotype counts as medium-sized by frequency. The J gene is TRBJ1-2, the V gene TRBV28; TCRdb outputs TRBD1, but without DNA this stays unchecked. CDR3 length equals 13 residues. Germline CDR1 reads MDHEN; CDR2 reads SYDVKM. The CDR3: CASSLWGAYGYTF.

The chain carries TRBV9 and TRBJ2-7; TCRdb names TRBD1, which stays unverified in the absence of DNA. The germline CDR1 and CDR2 sequences are SGDLS and YYNGEE. This CDR3 has 15 residues. The CDR3 reads CASSPSSGSPNEQYF.

The chain links TRBV11-3 to TRBJ1-1. The CDR3 extends over 13 amino acids. CDR1 is SGHNT and CDR2 is YENEEA in the germline V gene. CDR3 sequence reads: CASSRGEGPEAFF.

The chain carries TRBV7-9 and TRBJ2-3. Germline loops: CDR1 SEHNR, CDR2 FQNEAQ (reference sequence). The CDR3 extends over 16 amino acids. CDR3 loop: CASSLSGMGSTDTQYF.